The source of this T cell receptor (beta chain) is a study of blood T cell repertoires in COVID-19. Study context: Sources were T cells, B-cell-depleted T cells, or PBMCs; the material itself was cDNA or gDNA.

Those enrolled, adults aged 18 to 89 years, came from fewer than 25 US areas. Recovered Cohort 3 donors showed two negative PCRs, clearance, or symptom resolution. On this clone: This sample includes further DNA sequences coding for the same CDR3.

In the source study's methods: By means of reference gene primer amplification, nucleated cell counts were estimated. Assay used: immunoSEQ multiplex PCR; TCRdb lists only in-frame clones, some missing. V and J calls and clone size are as listed in that table; D and trimming were resolved from the DNA. The data show about 280,000 clones, 85% seen once. Unmatched junction bases numbered 12, after V lost 2 bases and J lost 8 bases. This CDR3 has 17 amino acids. Germline loops: CDR1 MGHRA, CDR2 YSYEKL. This receptor was identified in a woman aged 50 to 65 who had recovered from COVID-19. V is TRBV4-1 and J is TRBJ2-2; 9 bases agree with TRBD2. The sequencing sample was made of PBMCs or T cells enriched from blood (not recorded which). The CDR3 DNA sequence: TGCGCCAGCAGCCAACGTGCTAGCGGGATAGGGACTGGGGAGCTGTTTTTT. Its protein product is CASSQRASGIGTGELFF.